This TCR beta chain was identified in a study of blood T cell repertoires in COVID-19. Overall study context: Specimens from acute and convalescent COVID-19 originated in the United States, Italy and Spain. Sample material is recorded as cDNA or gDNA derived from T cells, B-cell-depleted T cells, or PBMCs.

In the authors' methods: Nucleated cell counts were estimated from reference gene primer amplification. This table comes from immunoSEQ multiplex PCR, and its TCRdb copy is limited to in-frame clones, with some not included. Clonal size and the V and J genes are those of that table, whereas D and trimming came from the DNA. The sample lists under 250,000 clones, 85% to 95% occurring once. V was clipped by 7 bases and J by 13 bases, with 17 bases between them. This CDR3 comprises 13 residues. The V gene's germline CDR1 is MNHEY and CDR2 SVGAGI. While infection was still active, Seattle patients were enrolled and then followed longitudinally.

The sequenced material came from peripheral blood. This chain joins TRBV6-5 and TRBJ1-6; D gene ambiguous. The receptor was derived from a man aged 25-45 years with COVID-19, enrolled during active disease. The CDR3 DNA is TGTGCCAGCATGCGAGTTATGGAGAGCCCCCTCCACTTT. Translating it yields CASMRVMESPLHF.